The entry below gives a single T cell receptor (beta chain) sequence along with its context. The data are from a study of blood T cell repertoires in COVID-19. As originally analysed: Quantification of nucleated cells was approximated via reference gene primer amplification. Sequencing used immunoSEQ multiplex PCR; TCRdb keeps in-frame clones, though not all of them. V, J and clone size derive from that table, while D and trimming were established from the DNA sequence. The table includes some 310,000 clones, about nine tenths detected once. The specimen was peripheral blood. The TCR originated in a man aged 50 to 59 with active or convalescent COVID-19.

CDR3 in amino acids: CAWSEGRGHSPLHF. In nucleotides, the CDR3 is TGTGCCTGGAGTGAGGGCAGGGGGCACTCACCCCTCCACTTT. V gene TRBV30 combines with J gene TRBJ1-6; TRBD1 matches at 8 bases. This CDR3 spans 14 amino acids. With 1 base clipped from V and 10 bases from J, the junction kept 6 bases outside the gene matches. Germline V gene lookup returns CDR1 GTSNPN and CDR2 SVGIG (reference sequence). The whole variable domain, filled in from reference TRBV30 and TRBJ1-6, reads SQTIHQWPATLVQPVGSPLSLECTVEGTSNPNLYWYRQAAGRGLQLLFYSVGIGQISSEVPQNLSASRPQDRQFILSSKKLLLSDSGFYLCAWSEGRGHSPLHFGNGTRLTVT.